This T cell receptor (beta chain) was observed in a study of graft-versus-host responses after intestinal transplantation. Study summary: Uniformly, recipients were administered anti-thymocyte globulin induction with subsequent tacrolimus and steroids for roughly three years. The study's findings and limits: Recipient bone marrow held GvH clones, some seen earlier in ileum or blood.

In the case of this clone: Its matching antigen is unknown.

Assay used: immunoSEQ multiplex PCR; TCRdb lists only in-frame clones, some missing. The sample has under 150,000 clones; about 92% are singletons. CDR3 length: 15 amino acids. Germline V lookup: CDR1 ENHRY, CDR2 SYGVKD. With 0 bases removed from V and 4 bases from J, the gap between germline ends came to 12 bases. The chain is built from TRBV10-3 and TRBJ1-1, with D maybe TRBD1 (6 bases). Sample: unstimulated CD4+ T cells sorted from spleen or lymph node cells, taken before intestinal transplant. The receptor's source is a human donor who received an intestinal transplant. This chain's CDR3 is CAISESRGGGTEAFF. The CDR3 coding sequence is TGTGCCATCAGTGAGTCCAGGGGAGGAGGCACTGAAGCTTTCTTT.